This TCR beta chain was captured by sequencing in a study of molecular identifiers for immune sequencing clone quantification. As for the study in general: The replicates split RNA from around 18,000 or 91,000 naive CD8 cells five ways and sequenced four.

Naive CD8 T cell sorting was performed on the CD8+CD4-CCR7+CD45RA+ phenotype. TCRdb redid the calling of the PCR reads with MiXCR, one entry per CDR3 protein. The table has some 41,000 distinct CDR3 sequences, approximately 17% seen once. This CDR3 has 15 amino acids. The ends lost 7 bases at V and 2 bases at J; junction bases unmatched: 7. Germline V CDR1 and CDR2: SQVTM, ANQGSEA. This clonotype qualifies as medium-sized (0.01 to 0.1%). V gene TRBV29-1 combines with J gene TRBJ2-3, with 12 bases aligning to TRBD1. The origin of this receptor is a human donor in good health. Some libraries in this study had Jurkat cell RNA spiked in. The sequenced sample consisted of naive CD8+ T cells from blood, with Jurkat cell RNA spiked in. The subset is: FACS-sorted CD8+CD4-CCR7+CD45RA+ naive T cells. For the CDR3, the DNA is TGCAGCGCGGTTGGGACAGGGGGCCCCACAGATACGCAGTATTTT. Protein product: CSAVGTGGPTDTQYF.